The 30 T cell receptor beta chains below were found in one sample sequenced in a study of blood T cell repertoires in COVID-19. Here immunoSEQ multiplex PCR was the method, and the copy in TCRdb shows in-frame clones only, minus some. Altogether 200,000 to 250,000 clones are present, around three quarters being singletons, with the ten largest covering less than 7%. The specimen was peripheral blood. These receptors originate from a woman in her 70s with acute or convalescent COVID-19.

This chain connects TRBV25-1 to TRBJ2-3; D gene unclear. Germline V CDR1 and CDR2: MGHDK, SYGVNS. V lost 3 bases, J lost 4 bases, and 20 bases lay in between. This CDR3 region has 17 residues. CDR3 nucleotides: TGTGCCAGCAGTGACCCCCTCGCGGCAGAATCGGCAGATACGCAGTATTTT. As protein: CASSDPLAAESADTQYF. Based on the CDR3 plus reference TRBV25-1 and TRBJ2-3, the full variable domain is EADIYQTPRYLVIGTGKKITLECSQTMGHDKMYWYQQDPGMELHLIHYSYGVNSTEKGDLSSESTVSRIRTEHFPLTLESARPSHTSQYLCASSDPLAAESADTQYFGPGTRLTVL.

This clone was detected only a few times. CDR3 coding DNA: TGCAGCGTTGAAGTAACCAGACAGGAGCTGTTTTTT. Amino acids: CSVEVTRQELFF. The V call is TRBV29-1, the J call TRBJ2-2; no clear D gene. Germline lookup yields CDR1 SQVTM and CDR2 ANQGSEA. V was pared by 1 base and J by 10 bases, with 10 bases between. This CDR3 region has 12 residues.

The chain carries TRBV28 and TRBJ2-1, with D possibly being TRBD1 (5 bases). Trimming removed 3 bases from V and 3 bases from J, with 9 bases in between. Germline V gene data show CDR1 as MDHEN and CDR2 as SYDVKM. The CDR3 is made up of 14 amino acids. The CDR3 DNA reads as TGTGCCAGCAGTTTGGGGCAGAACTACAATGAGCAGTTCTTC. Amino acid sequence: CASSLGQNYNEQFF.

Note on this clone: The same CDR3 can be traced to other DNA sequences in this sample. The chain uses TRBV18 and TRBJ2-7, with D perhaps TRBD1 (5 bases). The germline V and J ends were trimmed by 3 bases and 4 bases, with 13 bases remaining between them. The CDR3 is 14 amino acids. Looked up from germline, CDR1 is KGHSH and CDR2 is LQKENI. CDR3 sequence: CASSPQGTTYEQYF. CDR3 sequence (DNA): TGTGCCAGCTCACCGCAGGGAACTACTTACGAGCAGTACTTC.

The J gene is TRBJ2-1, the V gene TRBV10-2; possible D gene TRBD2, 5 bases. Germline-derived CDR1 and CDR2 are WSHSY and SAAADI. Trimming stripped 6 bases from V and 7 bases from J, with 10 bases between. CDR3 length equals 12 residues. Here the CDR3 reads CASSLRGNEQFF. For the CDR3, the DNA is TGCGCCAGCAGCCTCCGGGGAAATGAGCAGTTCTTC.

The CDR3 region has the DNA TGTGCCAGCAGCGGTGCTCCCTTACTAGCGGGAGAGGACAATGAGCAGTTCTTC. Amino acid sequence: CASSGAPLLAGEDNEQFF. The chain combines TRBV2 with TRBJ2-1; 11 bases line up with TRBD2. The CDR3 has 18 residues. After removal of 6 bases from V and 5 bases from J, the junction contained 15 bases not matched to a gene. Germline V gene data show CDR1 as SNHLY and CDR2 as FYNNEI.

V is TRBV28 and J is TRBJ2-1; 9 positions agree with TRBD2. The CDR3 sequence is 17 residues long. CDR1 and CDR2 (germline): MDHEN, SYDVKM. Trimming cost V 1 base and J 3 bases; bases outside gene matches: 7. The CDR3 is CASSLSLSGRSYNEQFF. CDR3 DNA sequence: TGTGCCAGCAGTTTATCCCTTAGCGGGAGAAGCTACAATGAGCAGTTCTTC.

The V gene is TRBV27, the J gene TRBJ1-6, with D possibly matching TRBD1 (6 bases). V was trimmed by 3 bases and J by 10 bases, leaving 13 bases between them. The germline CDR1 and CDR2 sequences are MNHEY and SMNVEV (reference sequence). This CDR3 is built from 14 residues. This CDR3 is CASSLGLGGSPLHF. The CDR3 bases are TGTGCCAGCAGTTTGGGGTTAGGGGGATCACCCCTCCACTTT.

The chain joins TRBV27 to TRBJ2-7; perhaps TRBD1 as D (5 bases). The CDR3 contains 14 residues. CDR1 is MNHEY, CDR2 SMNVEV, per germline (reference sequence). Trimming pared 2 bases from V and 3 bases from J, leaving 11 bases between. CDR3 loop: CASSLNRNVYEQYF. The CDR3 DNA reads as TGTGCCAGCAGTTTAAACAGGAATGTCTACGAGCAGTACTTC.

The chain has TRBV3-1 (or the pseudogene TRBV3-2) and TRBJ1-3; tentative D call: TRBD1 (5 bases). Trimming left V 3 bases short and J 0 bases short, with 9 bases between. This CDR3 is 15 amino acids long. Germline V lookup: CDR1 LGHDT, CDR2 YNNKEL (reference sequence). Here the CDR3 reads CASSHAGFSGNTIYF. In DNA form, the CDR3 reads TGTGCCAGCAGCCATGCAGGGTTCTCTGGAAACACCATATATTTT.

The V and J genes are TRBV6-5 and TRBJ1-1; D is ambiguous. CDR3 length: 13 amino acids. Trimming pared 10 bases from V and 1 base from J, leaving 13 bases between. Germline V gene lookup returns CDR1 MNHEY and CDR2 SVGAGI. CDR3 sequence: CATDSKTNTEAFF. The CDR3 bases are TGTGCCACAGACTCAAAGACGAACACTGAAGCTTTCTTT.

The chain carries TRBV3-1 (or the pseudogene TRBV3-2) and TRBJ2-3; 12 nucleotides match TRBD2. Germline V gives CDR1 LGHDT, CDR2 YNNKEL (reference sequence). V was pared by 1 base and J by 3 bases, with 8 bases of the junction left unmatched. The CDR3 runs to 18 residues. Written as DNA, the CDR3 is TGTGCCAGCAGCCAAGGAGGCGCTAGCGGGAGGGCGACAGATACGCAGTATTTT. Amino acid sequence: CASSQGGASGRATDTQYF.

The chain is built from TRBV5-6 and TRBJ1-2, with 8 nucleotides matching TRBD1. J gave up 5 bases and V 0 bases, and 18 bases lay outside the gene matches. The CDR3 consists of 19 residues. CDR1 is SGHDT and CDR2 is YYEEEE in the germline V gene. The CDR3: CASSLGLGQGAWAVYGYTF. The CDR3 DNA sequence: TGTGCCAGCAGCTTGGGCCTAGGGCAGGGGGCCTGGGCCGTTTATGGCTACACCTTC. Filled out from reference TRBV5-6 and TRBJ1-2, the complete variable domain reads DAGVTQSPTHLIKTRGQQVTLRCSPKSGHDTVSWYQQALGQGPQFIFQYYEEEERQRGNFPDRFSGHQFPNYSSELNVNALLLGDSALYLCASSLGLGQGAWAVYGYTFGSGTRLTVV.

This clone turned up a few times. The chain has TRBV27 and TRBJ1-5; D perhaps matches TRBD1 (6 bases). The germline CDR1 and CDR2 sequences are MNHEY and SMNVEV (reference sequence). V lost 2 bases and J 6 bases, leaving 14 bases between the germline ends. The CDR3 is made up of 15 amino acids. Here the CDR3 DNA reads TGTGCCAGCAGTTTAGGGAGGGGGGATAGTCAGCCCCAGCATTTT. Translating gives CASSLGRGDSQPQHF.

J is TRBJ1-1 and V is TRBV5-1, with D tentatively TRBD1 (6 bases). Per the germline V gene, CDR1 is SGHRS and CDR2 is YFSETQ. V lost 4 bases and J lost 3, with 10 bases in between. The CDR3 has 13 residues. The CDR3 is CASSGQLDTEAFF. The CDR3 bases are TGCGCCAGCAGCGGACAGTTAGACACTGAAGCTTTCTTT.

CDR3 nucleotides: TGTGCCAGCAGTTACACGTCCGGGGGTAACTATGGCTACACCTTC. It yields the protein CASSYTSGGNYGYTF. This sequence joins TRBV6-5 and TRBJ1-2, with D perhaps matching TRBD1 (5 bases). V gave up 2 bases and J gave up 1 base, with 11 bases separating them. Germline V CDR1 and CDR2: MNHEY, SVGAGI. CDR3 size: 15 residues.

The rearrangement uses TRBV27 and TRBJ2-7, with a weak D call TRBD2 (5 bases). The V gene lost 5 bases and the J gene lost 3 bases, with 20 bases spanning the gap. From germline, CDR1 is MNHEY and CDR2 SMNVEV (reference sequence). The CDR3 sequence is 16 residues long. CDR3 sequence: CASSLAPGSAHYEQYF. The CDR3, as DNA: TGTGCCAGCAGTCTGGCGCCGGGGAGTGCACACTACGAGCAGTACTTC.

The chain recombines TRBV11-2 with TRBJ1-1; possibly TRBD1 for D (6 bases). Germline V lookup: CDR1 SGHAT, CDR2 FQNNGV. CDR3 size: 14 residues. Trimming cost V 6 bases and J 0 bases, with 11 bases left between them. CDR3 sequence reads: CASRIPGVNTEAFF. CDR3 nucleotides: TGTGCCAGCAGGATTCCAGGGGTGAACACTGAAGCTTTCTTT.

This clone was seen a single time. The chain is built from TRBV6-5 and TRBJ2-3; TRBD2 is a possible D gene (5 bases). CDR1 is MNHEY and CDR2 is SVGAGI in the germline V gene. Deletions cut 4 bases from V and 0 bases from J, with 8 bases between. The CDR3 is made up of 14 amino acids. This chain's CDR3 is CASSSAGSTDTQYF. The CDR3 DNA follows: TGTGCCAGCAGTTCCGCGGGTAGCACAGATACGCAGTATTTT.

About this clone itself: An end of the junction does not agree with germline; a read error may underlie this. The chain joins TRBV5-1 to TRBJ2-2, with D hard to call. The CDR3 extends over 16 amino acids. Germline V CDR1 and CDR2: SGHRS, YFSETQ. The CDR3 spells CASSLDGSTNAGELFF. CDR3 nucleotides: TGCGCCAGCAGCTTGGATGGCTCCACGAACGCCGGGGAGCTGTTTTTT.

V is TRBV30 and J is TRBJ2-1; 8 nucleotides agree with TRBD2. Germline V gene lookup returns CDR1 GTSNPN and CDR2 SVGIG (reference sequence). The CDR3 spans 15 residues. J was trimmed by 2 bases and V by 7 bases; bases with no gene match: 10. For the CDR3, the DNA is TGTGCCTCAAACAGACTAGCGTACACCTACAATGAGCAGTTCTTC. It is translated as CASNRLAYTYNEQFF.

The CDR3 nucleotides are TGTGCCAGCAGTTTGAGAGGGATTGGCTACACCTTC. It codes for CASSLRGIGYTF. V is TRBV27 and J is TRBJ1-2, with unresolved D. This CDR3 is built from 12 residues. Germline CDR1 MNHEY, CDR2 SMNVEV (reference sequence). V shed 3 bases and J shed 7 bases, with 9 bases lying between them.

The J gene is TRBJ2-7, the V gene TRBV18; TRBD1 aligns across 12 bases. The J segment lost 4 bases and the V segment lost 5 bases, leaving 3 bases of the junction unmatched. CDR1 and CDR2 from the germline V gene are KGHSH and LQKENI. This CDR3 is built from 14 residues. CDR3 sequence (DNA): TGTGCCAGCTCATGGGGACAGGGGGCTTACGAGCAGTACTTC. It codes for CASSWGQGAYEQYF.

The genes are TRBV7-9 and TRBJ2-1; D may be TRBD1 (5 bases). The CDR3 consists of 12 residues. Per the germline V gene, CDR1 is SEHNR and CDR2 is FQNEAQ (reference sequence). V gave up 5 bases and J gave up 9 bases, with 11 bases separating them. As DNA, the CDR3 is TGTGCCAGCAGCCGTCAGGGATTTGAGCAGTTCTTC. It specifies CASSRQGFEQFF.

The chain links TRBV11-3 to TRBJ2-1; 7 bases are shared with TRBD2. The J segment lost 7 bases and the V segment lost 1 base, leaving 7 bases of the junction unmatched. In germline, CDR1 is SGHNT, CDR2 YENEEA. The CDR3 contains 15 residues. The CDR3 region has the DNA TGTGCCAGCAGCTTAGGGGGAGGGAGTTCTAATGAGCAGTTCTTC. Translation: CASSLGGGSSNEQFF.

The chain's CDR3 is CASMGRLEATEAFF. CDR3 coding DNA: TGTGCCAGTATGGGGAGGCTCGAAGCCACTGAAGCTTTCTTT. This chain connects TRBV27 to TRBJ1-1; D remains unclear. Germline V gene lookup returns CDR1 MNHEY and CDR2 SMNVEV (reference sequence). Trimming stripped 9 bases from V and 4 bases from J, with 18 bases between. The CDR3 is 14 residues long.

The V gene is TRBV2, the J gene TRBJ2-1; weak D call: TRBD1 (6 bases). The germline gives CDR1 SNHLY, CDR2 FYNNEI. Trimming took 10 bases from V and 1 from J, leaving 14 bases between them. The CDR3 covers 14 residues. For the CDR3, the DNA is TGTGCCACACTCCCGAGGGGGTCCTACAATGAGCAGTTCTTC. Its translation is CATLPRGSYNEQFF.

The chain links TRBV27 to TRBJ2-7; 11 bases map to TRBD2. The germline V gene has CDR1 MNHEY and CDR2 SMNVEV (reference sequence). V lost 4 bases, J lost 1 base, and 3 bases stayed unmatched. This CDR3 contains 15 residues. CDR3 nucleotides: TGTGCCAGCAGTTCGCTAGCGGGAGGATCCTACGAGCAGTACTTC. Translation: CASSSLAGGSYEQYF.

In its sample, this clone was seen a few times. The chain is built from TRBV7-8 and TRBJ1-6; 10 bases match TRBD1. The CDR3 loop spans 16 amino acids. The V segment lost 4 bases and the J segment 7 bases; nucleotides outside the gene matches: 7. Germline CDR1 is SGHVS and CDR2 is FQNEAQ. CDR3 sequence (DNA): TGTGCCAGCAGCTCGGGGACAGGGGATTACAATTCACCCCTCCACTTT. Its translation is CASSSGTGDYNSPLHF.

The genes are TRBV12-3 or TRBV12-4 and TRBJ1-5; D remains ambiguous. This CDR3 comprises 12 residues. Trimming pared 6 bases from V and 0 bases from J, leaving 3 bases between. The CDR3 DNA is TGTGCCAGCAGATATAGCAATCAGCCCCAGCATTTT. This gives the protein CASRYSNQPQHF.